The next 21 T cell receptor beta chains were all read from a single sample in a study of blood T cells in healthy people across ages. The use of a sample-barcoded 5' primer and a J-beta primer mix characterized a second PCR of roughly 6 to 11 cycles. TCRdb reprocessed the 5' RACE reads with MiXCR, giving one entry per CDR3 protein. This table has some 1.1 million distinct CDR3 sequences, roughly two fifths appearing once. The specimen sequenced was blood. The receptor set was obtained from a man aged 18-30 years in good health.

Notes on this clonotype: Mismatch with germline at one junction end may stem from a read error. The chain is built from TRBV5-1 and TRBJ1-1; 11 nucleotides line up with TRBD1. The CDR3 sequence is 16 residues long. Germline CDR1 is SGHRS and CDR2 is YFSETQ. This CDR3 reads CAGSLVRTGGNTEAFF. Here the CDR3 DNA reads TGCGCCGGCAGCTTGGTCCGGACAGGGGGCAACACTGAAGCTTTCTTT.

Concerning this clonotype itself: At one end, the junction sequence differs from germline, possibly due to a read error. The chain uses TRBV24-1 and TRBJ2-1; TRBD1 is a possible D gene (6 bases). In germline, CDR1 is KGHDR, CDR2 SFDVKD. The CDR3 is 18 residues long. The CDR3 nucleotides read TGTGCCACCAGTGATTCCCGCCCGACAGGTACTTCCTACAGTGAGCAGTTCTTC. It specifies CATSDSRPTGTSYSEQFF.

The V gene is TRBV5-1, the J gene TRBJ1-1; no clear D gene. V lost 0 bases and J lost 4, with 13 bases in between. The germline V gene has CDR1 SGHRS and CDR2 YFSETQ. The CDR3 spans 15 residues. CDR3: CASSLGSGWTTEAFF. CDR3 nucleotide sequence: TGCGCCAGCAGCTTGGGGTCAGGTTGGACCACTGAAGCTTTCTTT.

Regarding this clonotype: It may be a read error: a sequence one base away is much more abundant. The rearrangement uses TRBV5-1 and TRBJ2-7, with 14 positions matching TRBD2. The CDR3 is 13 amino acids. With 4 bases clipped from V and 12 bases from J, the junction kept 6 bases outside the gene matches. Germline-derived CDR1 and CDR2 are SGHRS and YFSETQ. CDR3 bases: TGCGCCAGCAGCACTGGACTAGCGGGGGGTGCGTACTTC. It encodes CASSTGLAGGAYF.

This clonotype was seen only a few times. This chain connects TRBV4-3 to TRBJ1-2; D gene unclear. From germline, CDR1 is LGHNA and CDR2 YSLEER. The germline V and J ends were trimmed by 4 bases and 8 bases, with 14 bases remaining between them. The CDR3 spans 13 residues. CDR3 nucleotides: TGCGCCAGCAGCCCTGAGGCAGCGGGAGGCTACACCTTC. Its translation is CASSPEAAGGYTF.

V gene TRBV12-3 or TRBV12-4 combines with J gene TRBJ2-1; no reliable D call. V lost 6 bases to trimming and J lost 15 bases, with 18 bases between them. There are 12 residues in the CDR3. The CDR3 is CASSYTGLGWFF. CDR3 DNA sequence: TGTGCCAGCAGCTACACGGGTCTGGGATGGTTCTTC.

This clonotype showed up just once. A junction end diverges from the germline sequence, so it may reflect a read error. The chain is built from TRBV12-3 or TRBV12-4 and TRBJ1-1; 7 positions agree with TRBD1. CDR3 size: 13 residues. The CDR3 region is CTSTFDRDTEAFF. The CDR3 bases are TGTACCAGCACCTTCGACAGGGACACTGAAGCTTTCTTT.

Comment on this clonotype: The junction shows a germline mismatch at one end, possibly a read error. The chain uses TRBV20-1 and TRBJ1-2, with 8 nucleotides matching TRBD1. The CDR3 loop spans 14 amino acids. Germline CDR1 is DFQATT and CDR2 is SNEGSKA (reference sequence). The CDR3 DNA reads TGCGGTGCCAGTTCAGGGGGCGGGCACTATGGCTACACCTTC. This codes for CGASSGGGHYGYTF.

This clonotype has more than one count but fewer than ten. This chain joins TRBV7-2 and TRBJ1-2; 7 nucleotides line up with TRBD1. J was trimmed by 2 bases and V by 4 bases; bases with no gene match: 7. Looked up from germline, CDR1 is SGHTA and CDR2 is FQGNSA. This CDR3 region has 15 residues. For the CDR3, the DNA is TGTGCCAGCAGCTATCATGAGGGACAGAACTATGGCTACACCTTC. It translates to CASSYHEGQNYGYTF. The full variable domain, completed using reference TRBV7-2 and TRBJ1-2, is GAGVSQSPSNKVTEKGKDVELRCDPISGHTALYWYRQSLGQGLEFLIYFQGNSAPDKSGLPSDRFSAERTGGSVSTLTIQRTQQEDSAVYLCASSYHEGQNYGYTFGSGTRLTVV.

The chain has TRBV4-1 and TRBJ1-4; D ambiguous. CDR1 and CDR2 (germline): MGHRA, YSYEKL. CDR3 length equals 16 residues. Deletions cut 0 bases from V and 4 bases from J, with 12 bases between. Here the CDR3 reads CASSQDWAVLNEKLFF. CDR3 coding DNA: TGCGCCAGCAGCCAAGATTGGGCCGTCCTTAATGAAAAACTGTTTTTT.

This chain's CDR3 is CASSADRVGSEKLFF. As DNA, the CDR3 is TGTGCCAGCAGTGCGGACAGGGTAGGATCTGAAAAACTGTTTTTT. The V and J genes are TRBV12-3 or TRBV12-4 and TRBJ1-4; 8 nucleotides line up with TRBD1. V lost 5 bases to trimming and J lost 7 bases; unmatched junction nucleotides: 9. The CDR3 has 15 amino acids.

This clonotype showed up just a few times. The junction departs from the called germline gene at one end, perhaps through a read error. V usage is TRBV5-1 and J usage is TRBJ2-7, with D possibly being TRBD2 (6 bases). The CDR3 totals 15 residues. Germline lookup yields CDR1 SGHRS and CDR2 YFSETQ. The CDR3 bases are TGTGCCAGCAGCTTAGGTGGGGGGTCCTACAATGAGCAGTACTTC. Residues: CASSLGGGSYNEQYF.

This clonotype was recorded once. The junction departs from the called germline gene at one end, perhaps through a read error. The chain combines TRBV9 with TRBJ2-1; 7 bases line up with TRBD1. Germline V CDR1 and CDR2: SGDLS, YYNGEE. This CDR3 region has 12 residues. CDR3 protein: CAGSPGQEEQFF. The CDR3 DNA is TGTGCCGGCAGCCCTGGACAGGAAGAGCAGTTCTTC. The variable domain in full, completed from reference TRBV9 and TRBJ2-1, reads DSGVTQTPKHLITATGQRVTLRCSPRSGDLSVYWYQQSLDQGLQFLIQYYNGEERAKGNILERFSAQQFPDLHSELNLSSLELGDSALYFCAGSPGQEEQFFGPGTRLTVL.

Notes on this clonotype: A clone one base away is much larger, so this may be a read error. The chain couples TRBV2 to TRBJ2-1; 8 nucleotides agree with TRBD2. This CDR3 has 15 residues. Germline CDR1 is SNHLY and CDR2 is FYNNEI. CDR3 amino acids: CAGRRGLVRGNQQFF. For the CDR3, the DNA is TGTGCCGGCAGGCGGGGACTAGTTCGCGGCAATCAGCAGTTCTTC.

This clonotype appeared a few times. The CDR3 DNA reads TGCGCCAGCAGCCAAGATGAGGGTTCCAATTCACCCCTCCACTTT. The encoded protein is CASSQDEGSNSPLHF. The rearrangement links TRBV4-1 to TRBJ1-6; no clear D gene. Germline CDR1 reads MGHRA; CDR2 reads YSYEKL. This CDR3 spans 15 amino acids. Between the trimmed V and J ends, which lost 0 bases and 7 bases, there was a span of 10 bases.

The rearrangement links TRBV30 to TRBJ2-1, with D hard to call. The CDR3 extends over 14 amino acids. Germline loops: CDR1 GTSNPN, CDR2 SVGIG (reference sequence). The V end was cut by 2 bases, the J end by 6 bases, with 14 bases between. The CDR3 loop reads CAWSLPEARNEQFF. The CDR3 DNA reads as TGTGCCTGGAGTCTCCCTGAGGCCCGCAATGAGCAGTTCTTC.

As for this clonotype: A much larger clone differs by one base, so this may be a read error. This chain links TRBV13 with TRBJ1-1, with D unresolved. The germline V gene has CDR1 PRHDT and CDR2 FYEKMQ (reference sequence). The CDR3 spans 14 residues. V lost 5 bases and J lost 7, with 17 bases in between. CDR3 sequence: CASSVAGRAGEAFF. The CDR3 region has the DNA TGTGCCAGCAGCGTAGCTGGGCGCGCTGGTGAAGCTTTCTTT.

The J gene is TRBJ2-4, the V gene TRBV10-3; TRBD2 matches at 10 bases. Matching the DNA end better, TRBJ2-7 makes the J call doubtful. The germline V gene encodes CDR1 ENHRY and CDR2 SYGVKD. This CDR3 has 17 residues. The DNA of the CDR3 is TGTGCCACCACCCAGCCTAGCGGGGGTAACTCCTACAACGAGCAGTACTTC. Amino acids: CATTQPSGGNSYNEQYF.

The rearrangement joins TRBV5-1 to TRBJ1-1, with unresolved D. CDR1 and CDR2 (germline): SGHRS, YFSETQ. The V end lost 4 bases, the J end lost 3 bases, and 13 bases lay between the germline ends. The CDR3 sequence is 14 residues long. The CDR3 coding sequence is TGCGCCAGCAGCACGACAAAGGAGGACACTGAAGCTTTCTTT. It specifies CASSTTKEDTEAFF.

This clonotype showed up just a few times. V and J are TRBV10-3 and TRBJ2-5; 7 nucleotides agree with TRBD2. Trimming at V came to 5 bases and at J to 5 bases, leaving 5 bases not matched to a gene. The germline V gene has CDR1 ENHRY and CDR2 SYGVKD. The length of the CDR3 is 13 residues. CDR3 nucleotides: TGTGCCATCAGTAGCGGGGCCGAGGAGACCCAGTACTTC. It translates to CAISSGAEETQYF.

The V and J genes are TRBV29-1 and TRBJ1-5; 8 positions match TRBD1. CDR1 and CDR2 (germline): SQVTM, ANQGSEA. This CDR3 has 13 amino acids. Germline trimming cut 5 bases from V and 7 bases from J; bases unmatched to any gene: 7. The CDR3 sequence is CSVLDRAGQPQHF. The DNA for the CDR3 is TGCAGCGTTTTGGACAGGGCGGGACAGCCCCAGCATTTT.